The sequence of this T cell receptor beta chain was determined in a study of blood T cell repertoires in COVID-19. Study background: In each case, the material was cDNA or gDNA derived from T cells, B-cell-depleted T cells, or PBMCs.

V lost 2 bases, J lost 3 bases, and 10 bases lay in between. This CDR3 is built from 13 residues. From germline, CDR1 is GTSNPN and CDR2 SVGIG (reference sequence). Method: immunoSEQ multiplex PCR; TCRdb's copy keeps in-frame clones and lacks some. The table lists tens of thousands of clones, about 86% of them singletons, with roughly 47% in the top ten. This sequence was found in a human donor in a cohort sampled during active COVID-19. Sequencing used peripheral blood. The chain employs TRBV30 and TRBJ2-5; maybe TRBD1 (6 bases). The CDR3 bases are TGTGCCTGGAGTACAGGGTTGAAAGAGACCCAGTACTTC. Encoded protein: CAWSTGLKETQYF.